A single sample is the source of the 4 T cell receptor beta chains below, sequenced in a study of monozygotic twins with inflammatory bowel disease. TCRdb reworked the 5' RACE reads into one entry per CDR3 protein, no DNA. The sample totals 300,000 to 400,000 distinct CDR3 sequences. The sample taken for sequencing was blood. The source of these receptors is a human donor with ulcerative colitis or Crohn's disease, or a healthy co-twin of an affected twin (not recorded which).

The rearrangement uses TRBV14 and TRBJ2-1. Germline CDR1 SGHDN, CDR2 FVKESK. This CDR3 spans 11 amino acids. Here the CDR3 reads CASSQSNEQFF.

This chain joins TRBV9 and TRBJ1-5. Germline-derived CDR1 and CDR2 are SGDLS and YYNGEE. This CDR3 contains 11 residues. CDR3 sequence reads: CASTVNQPQHF.

The V and J genes are TRBV6-1 and TRBJ2-1; TCRdb outputs TRBD2, but without DNA this stays unchecked. The length of the CDR3 is 14 residues. CDR1 and CDR2 from the germline V gene are MNHNS and SASEGT. CDR3 region: CASSELPTNSEQFF.

The V gene is TRBV5-1, the J gene TRBJ2-2; TCRdb reports TRBD1, a call that lacks DNA to check it against. Germline loops: CDR1 SGHRS, CDR2 YFSETQ. The CDR3 length is 16 residues. Here the CDR3 reads CASSTSRDRTTGELFF.